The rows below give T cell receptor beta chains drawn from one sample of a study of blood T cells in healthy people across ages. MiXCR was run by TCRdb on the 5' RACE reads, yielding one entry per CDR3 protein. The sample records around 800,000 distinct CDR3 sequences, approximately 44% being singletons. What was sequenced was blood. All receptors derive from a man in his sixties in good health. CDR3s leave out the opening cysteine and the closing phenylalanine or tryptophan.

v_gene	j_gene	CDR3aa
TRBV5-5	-	ASGSGLAGAETQY
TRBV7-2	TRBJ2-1	ASSLERGMRYNEQF
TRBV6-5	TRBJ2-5	ASSYSIRGPLETQY
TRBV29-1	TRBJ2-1	SVDPSTSSYNEQF
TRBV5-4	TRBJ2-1	ASSSGLAGADNEQF
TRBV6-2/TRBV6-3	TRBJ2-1	ASTSTSNEQF
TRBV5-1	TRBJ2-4	ASSFGDREAREQY
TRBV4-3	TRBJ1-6	ASSQDPDRGSPLH
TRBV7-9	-	ASSDLASAGETQY
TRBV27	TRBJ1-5	ASSPTVYSNQPQH
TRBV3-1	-	ASSQETSGGRRETQY
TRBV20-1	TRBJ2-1	SALPTSGGADEQF
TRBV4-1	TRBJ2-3	ASSQGTSEATDTQY
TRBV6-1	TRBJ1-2	ASSERGNQGNT